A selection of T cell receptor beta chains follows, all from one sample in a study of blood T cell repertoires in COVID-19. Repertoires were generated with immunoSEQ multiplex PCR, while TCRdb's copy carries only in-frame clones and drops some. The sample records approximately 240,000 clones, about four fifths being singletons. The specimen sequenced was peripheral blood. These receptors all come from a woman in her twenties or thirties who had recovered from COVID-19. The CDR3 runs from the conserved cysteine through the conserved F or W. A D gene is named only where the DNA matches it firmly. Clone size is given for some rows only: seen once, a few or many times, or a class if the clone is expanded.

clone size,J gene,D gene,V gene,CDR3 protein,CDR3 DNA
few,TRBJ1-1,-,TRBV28,CASMTAGNTEAFF,TGTGCCAGCATGACAGCGGGGAACACTGAAGCTTTCTTT
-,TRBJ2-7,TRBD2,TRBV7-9,CATGGGSGTFYEQYF,TGTGCCACCGGAGGGGGTAGCGGGACTTTCTACGAGCAGTACTTC
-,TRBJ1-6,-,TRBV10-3,CAIGAVNSPLHF,TGTGCCATCGGAGCGGTTAATTCACCCCTCCACTTT
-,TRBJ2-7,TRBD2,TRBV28,CASGTHTSGSYEQYF,TGTGCCAGCGGAACCCACACTAGCGGGAGTTACGAGCAGTACTTC
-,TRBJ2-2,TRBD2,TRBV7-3,CASSTTSGRAFTGELFF,TGTGCCAGCAGCACAACTAGCGGGAGGGCCTTCACCGGGGAGCTGTTTTTT
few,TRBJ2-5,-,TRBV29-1,CSSYERVETQYF,TGCAGCTCATACGAGCGGGTAGAGACCCAGTACTTC
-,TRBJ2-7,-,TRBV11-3,CASSPRPGLGYEQYF,TGTGCCAGCAGCCCCCGACCAGGGCTTGGCTACGAGCAGTACTTC
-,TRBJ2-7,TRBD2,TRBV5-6,CASIRGLAGGPYEQYF,TGTGCCAGCATCAGGGGACTAGCGGGAGGGCCCTACGAGCAGTACTTC
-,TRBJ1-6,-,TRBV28,CASSLAGWSPLHF,TGTGCCAGCAGTTTGGCAGGGTGGTCACCCCTCCACTTT
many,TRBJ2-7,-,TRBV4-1,CASSQEVLTYEQYF,TGCGCCAGCAGCCAAGAGGTACTAACCTACGAGCAGTACTTC
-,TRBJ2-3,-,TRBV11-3,CASSLASTDTQYF,TGTGCCAGCAGCTTAGCAAGCACAGATACGCAGTATTTT
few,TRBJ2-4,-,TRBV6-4,CASTILAKNIQYF,TGTGCCAGCACTATTTTAGCCAAAAACATTCAGTACTTC
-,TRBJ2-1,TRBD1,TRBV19,CASSIDEGTGAMYEQFF,TGTGCCAGTAGTATAGATGAGGGGACAGGGGCTATGTATGAGCAGTTCTTC
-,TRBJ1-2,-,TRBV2,CASSVTEGNGYTF,TGTGCCAGCAGTGTCACGGAGGGGAATGGCTACACCTTC
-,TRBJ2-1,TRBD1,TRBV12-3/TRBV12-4,CASTPTGNEQFF,TGTGCCAGCACCCCGACAGGGAATGAGCAGTTCTTC
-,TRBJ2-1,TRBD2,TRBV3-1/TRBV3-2,CASSQGTSGAYNGQFF,TGTGCCAGCAGCCAAGGGACTAGCGGGGCCTACAATGGGCAGTTCTTC
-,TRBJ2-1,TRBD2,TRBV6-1,CASSDGLAGADEQFF,TGTGCCAGCAGTGACGGACTAGCGGGAGCGGATGAGCAGTTCTTC
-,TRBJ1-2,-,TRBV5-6,CASSLGQINYGYTF,TGTGCCAGCAGCTTGGGACAGATTAACTATGGCTACACCTTC
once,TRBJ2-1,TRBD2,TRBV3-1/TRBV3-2,CASSWSLAGVGYNEQFF,TGTGCCAGCAGCTGGTCACTAGCGGGAGTCGGCTACAATGAGCAGTTCTTC
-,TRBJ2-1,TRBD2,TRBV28,CASSFLSSGGLNEQFF,TGTGCCAGCAGTTTCCTTTCTAGCGGGGGTTTAAATGAGCAGTTCTTC
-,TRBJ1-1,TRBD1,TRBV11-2,CASSADRGGKVMNTEAFF,TGTGCCAGCAGCGCAGACAGGGGGGGGAAGGTAATGAACACTGAAGCTTTCTTT
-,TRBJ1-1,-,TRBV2,CASSDSGHLFF,TGTGCCAGCAGTGATTCGGGACACTTGTTCTTT